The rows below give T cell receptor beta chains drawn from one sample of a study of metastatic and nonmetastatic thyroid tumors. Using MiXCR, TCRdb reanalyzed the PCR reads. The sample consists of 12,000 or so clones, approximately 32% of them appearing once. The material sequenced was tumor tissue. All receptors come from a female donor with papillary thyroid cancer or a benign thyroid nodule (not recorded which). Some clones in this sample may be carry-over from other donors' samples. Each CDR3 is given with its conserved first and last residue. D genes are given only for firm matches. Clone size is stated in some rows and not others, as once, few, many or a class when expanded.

cdr3_nt: TGCGCCAGCAGCTTGGAATCAGGGACAGGGAACTACTACGAGCAGTACTTC
cdr3_aa: CASSLESGTGNYYEQYF
clone_size: few
v_call: TRBV5-1
j_call: TRBJ2-7
d_call: TRBD1

cdr3_nt: TGTGCCAGCAGTGAAGCAGCGGGAGGAGTGAACGAGCAGTACTTC
cdr3_aa: CASSEAAGGVNEQYF
clone_size: NA
v_call: TRBV6-1
j_call: TRBJ2-7
d_call: TRBD2

cdr3_nt: TGTGCCAGCACCGACAGGGGGTTCTCCTACGAGCAGTACTTC
cdr3_aa: CASTDRGFSYEQYF
clone_size: few
v_call: TRBV2
j_call: TRBJ2-7
d_call: TRBD1

cdr3_nt: TGTGCCAGTAGGTTAGAGGGAAATCCACGCCTCCACTTT
cdr3_aa: CASRLEGNPRLHF
clone_size: NA
v_call: TRBV19
j_call: TRBJ1-6
d_call: NA

cdr3_nt: TGCACCAGCAGCTTGGAAAGGGGGCGAGACACTGAAGATTTCTTT
cdr3_aa: CTSSLERGRDTEDFF
clone_size: NA
v_call: TRBV5-1
j_call: TRBJ1-1
d_call: TRBD1

cdr3_nt: TGCGCCAGCAGCCCGGACAATCCCTTAGGATCACCCCTCCACTTT
cdr3_aa: CASSPDNPLGSPLHF
clone_size: medium-sized
v_call: TRBV4-1
j_call: TRBJ1-6
d_call: NA

cdr3_nt: TGTGCCAGCAGCGTAGGTTTCGGGCCAGCGGGGGACAATGAGCAGTTCTTC
cdr3_aa: CASSVGFGPAGDNEQFF
clone_size: NA
v_call: TRBV9
j_call: TRBJ2-1
d_call: TRBD2

cdr3_nt: TGCGCCAGCAGCTTGGGACGGAAGAACACTGAAGCTTTCTTT
cdr3_aa: CASSLGRKNTEAFF
clone_size: NA
v_call: TRBV5-1
j_call: TRBJ1-1
d_call: NA

cdr3_nt: TGCGCCAGCAGCGTTAGCGGGAGGAGGGTAGATACGCAGTATTTT
cdr3_aa: CASSVSGRRVDTQYF
clone_size: many
v_call: TRBV10-2
j_call: TRBJ2-3
d_call: TRBD2

cdr3_nt: TGTGCCAGCAGTGGGGCAGGGAAATTTGGCTATGGCTACACCTTC
cdr3_aa: CASSGAGKFGYGYTF
clone_size: few
v_call: TRBV6-1
j_call: TRBJ1-2
d_call: NA

cdr3_nt: TGTGCCACCAGCAGAGAGTCTAGCGGGGGCGTCTACAATGAGCAGTTCTTC
cdr3_aa: CATSRESSGGVYNEQFF
clone_size: few
v_call: TRBV15
j_call: TRBJ2-1
d_call: TRBD2

cdr3_nt: TGTGCCAGTAGTATGAGAGGGGGAAATGAGCAGTTCTTC
cdr3_aa: CASSMRGGNEQFF
clone_size: many
v_call: TRBV19
j_call: TRBJ2-1
d_call: NA

cdr3_nt: TGCAGTGCTAGAGGTGGGGGGCTCTATGGCTACACCTTC
cdr3_aa: CSARGGGLYGYTF
clone_size: medium-sized
v_call: TRBV20-1
j_call: TRBJ1-2
d_call: NA

cdr3_nt: TGTGCCAGCAGCCCATCGGCGGGCTCCTACGAGCAGTACTTC
cdr3_aa: CASSPSAGSYEQYF
clone_size: NA
v_call: TRBV3-1
j_call: TRBJ2-7
d_call: NA

cdr3_nt: TGTGCCAGCAGGGCAGGGGGCGGGGAAAACACCATATATTTT
cdr3_aa: CASRAGGGENTIYF
clone_size: NA
v_call: TRBV14
j_call: TRBJ1-3
d_call: TRBD1

cdr3_nt: TGTGCCAGCCGATCAAACAGGGCCTATGAGCAGTTCTTC
cdr3_aa: CASRSNRAYEQFF
clone_size: few
v_call: TRBV6-1
j_call: TRBJ2-1
d_call: NA

cdr3_nt: TGCAGTGCTAGAGAGAGTAGCGACTACGAGCAGTACTTC
cdr3_aa: CSARESSDYEQYF
clone_size: NA
v_call: TRBV20-1
j_call: TRBJ2-7
d_call: NA

cdr3_nt: TGTGCCAGCAGTTTAAGTCTTCCAGTAAAGAATGAGCAGTTCTTC
cdr3_aa: CASSLSLPVKNEQFF
clone_size: NA
v_call: TRBV27
j_call: TRBJ2-1
d_call: NA

cdr3_nt: TGTGCCAGCAGTTTATGGGCTGGTGCCGGGGCCAACGTCCTGACTTTC
cdr3_aa: CASSLWAGAGANVLTF
clone_size: medium-sized
v_call: TRBV27
j_call: TRBJ2-6
d_call: NA

cdr3_nt: TGCGCCAGCAGCCAAGATGCCGGGACAGGGGGCTACAATGAGCAGTTCTTC
cdr3_aa: CASSQDAGTGGYNEQFF
clone_size: medium-sized
v_call: TRBV4-3
j_call: TRBJ2-1
d_call: TRBD1

cdr3_nt: TGCGCCAGCAGTGCGTTTCAGAGCACAGATACGCAGTATTTT
cdr3_aa: CASSAFQSTDTQYF
clone_size: medium-sized
v_call: TRBV10-2
j_call: TRBJ2-3
d_call: NA

cdr3_nt: TGTGCCAGCGGCTCAGCCGGGGCCCATGCGAGGGAGCATTTCTTC
cdr3_aa: CASGSAGAHAREHFF
clone_size: once
v_call: TRBV7-2
j_call: TRBJ2-1
d_call: NA

cdr3_nt: TGTGCCAGCAGCTTGAGGGGTCCGTTGCATCAGCCCCAGCATTTT
cdr3_aa: CASSLRGPLHQPQHF
clone_size: NA
v_call: TRBV5-8
j_call: TRBJ1-5
d_call: NA

cdr3_nt: TGTGCCAGCAGTGAACGACAGCTCTATGGCTACACCTTC
cdr3_aa: CASSERQLYGYTF
clone_size: NA
v_call: TRBV6-1
j_call: TRBJ1-2
d_call: NA

cdr3_nt: TGTGCCAGCAGCGGGTGGGGACAGGGACCTAACTATGGCTACACCTTC
cdr3_aa: CASSGWGQGPNYGYTF
clone_size: medium-sized
v_call: TRBV9
j_call: TRBJ1-2
d_call: TRBD1

cdr3_nt: TGTGCCAGCTCCAAACAGGGGGCAGTTCATCAGCCCCAGCATTTT
cdr3_aa: CASSKQGAVHQPQHF
clone_size: few
v_call: TRBV6-1
j_call: TRBJ1-5
d_call: TRBD1

cdr3_nt: TGTGCCACCAGCAGAGATGTGTTGGCCCAGCAGTTCTTC
cdr3_aa: CATSRDVLAQQFF
clone_size: few
v_call: TRBV15
j_call: TRBJ2-1
d_call: NA

cdr3_nt: TGCGCCAGCAAACCAAATCTGAACACTGAAGCTTTCTTT
cdr3_aa: CASKPNLNTEAFF
clone_size: few
v_call: TRBV10-2
j_call: TRBJ1-1
d_call: NA

cdr3_nt: TGTGCCAGCAGTAATAACCAGGGGGCTTACGAGCAGTACTTC
cdr3_aa: CASSNNQGAYEQYF
clone_size: medium-sized
v_call: TRBV6-1
j_call: TRBJ2-7
d_call: TRBD1

cdr3_nt: TGTGCCAGCATCCAGAACACTGAAGCTTTCTTT
cdr3_aa: CASIQNTEAFF
clone_size: medium-sized
v_call: TRBV6-2/TRBV6-3
j_call: TRBJ1-1
d_call: NA

cdr3_nt: TGTGCCAGCAGAGACTTGGCAAGTTATGGCTACACCTTC
cdr3_aa: CASRDLASYGYTF
clone_size: NA
v_call: TRBV2
j_call: TRBJ1-2
d_call: NA

cdr3_nt: TGCGCCAGCAGCCCTAGCTCCTACGAGCAGTACTTC
cdr3_aa: CASSPSSYEQYF
clone_size: NA
v_call: TRBV5-1
j_call: TRBJ2-7
d_call: NA

cdr3_nt: TGTGCCATCAGTGAGGACACCAGGGGAGTTAGCAATCAGCCCCAGCATTTT
cdr3_aa: CAISEDTRGVSNQPQHF
clone_size: many
v_call: TRBV10-3
j_call: TRBJ1-5
d_call: NA

cdr3_nt: TGTGCCTGGAGTACACAGGGAGATCAGCCCCAGCATTTT
cdr3_aa: CAWSTQGDQPQHF
clone_size: NA
v_call: TRBV30
j_call: TRBJ1-5
d_call: NA

cdr3_nt: TGTGCCAGCAGCTTAGATATGGCAAGGCCAAATGAGCAGTTCTTC
cdr3_aa: CASSLDMARPNEQFF
clone_size: once
v_call: TRBV11-1
j_call: TRBJ2-1
d_call: NA

cdr3_nt: TGTGCCACCTCCCTCCAAAACACTGAAGCTTTCTTT
cdr3_aa: CATSLQNTEAFF
clone_size: many
v_call: TRBV18
j_call: TRBJ1-1
d_call: NA

cdr3_nt: TGTGCCAGCTCACCACCCAGACGACAGGGGGAATCGGGCTACACCTTC
cdr3_aa: CASSPPRRQGESGYTF
clone_size: NA
v_call: TRBV18
j_call: TRBJ1-2
d_call: TRBD1

cdr3_nt: TGTGCCAGCAGTTATAGTGGCAGGTCAAACTATGGCTACACCTTC
cdr3_aa: CASSYSGRSNYGYTF
clone_size: few
v_call: TRBV6-5
j_call: TRBJ1-2
d_call: NA

cdr3_nt: TGTGCCAGCAGTCAAAAGACAGCCATGAACACTGAAGCTTTCTTT
cdr3_aa: CASSQKTAMNTEAFF
clone_size: NA
v_call: TRBV6-1
j_call: TRBJ1-1
d_call: NA

cdr3_nt: TGTGCCAGCGGTCAACCGACCGGGACTACCAGGCCCACCGGGGAGCTGTTTTTT
cdr3_aa: CASGQPTGTTRPTGELFF
clone_size: few
v_call: TRBV6-2/TRBV6-3
j_call: TRBJ2-2
d_call: TRBD2

cdr3_nt: TGTGCCAGCAGCTTAGATGTTTTGGCCACCGGGGAGCTGTTTTTT
cdr3_aa: CASSLDVLATGELFF
clone_size: NA
v_call: TRBV11-2
j_call: TRBJ2-2
d_call: NA

cdr3_nt: TGTGCCAGCAGCTTAACGGAGCGACTCACAGATACGCAGTATTTT
cdr3_aa: CASSLTERLTDTQYF
clone_size: medium-sized
v_call: TRBV7-3
j_call: TRBJ2-3
d_call: NA

cdr3_nt: TGTGCCAGCAGGGAAACCAGTAGCGGGAGAGGCTATGAGCAGTTCTTC
cdr3_aa: CASRETSSGRGYEQFF
clone_size: few
v_call: TRBV12-3/TRBV12-4
j_call: TRBJ2-1
d_call: TRBD2

cdr3_nt: TGTGCCAGCAGCTTGAATGGGGAAATTTTAAGCTCTGGGGCCAACGTCCTGACTTTC
cdr3_aa: CASSLNGEILSSGANVLTF
clone_size: NA
v_call: TRBV11-2
j_call: TRBJ2-6
d_call: NA

cdr3_nt: TGTGCCAGCAGCCCCGGTCAAGGAGGGACCCAGTACTTC
cdr3_aa: CASSPGQGGTQYF
clone_size: NA
v_call: TRBV3-1
j_call: TRBJ2-5
d_call: NA

cdr3_nt: TGTGCCTGGAAAGGACAGGGGGCCCGCCGCGAGCAGTACTTC
cdr3_aa: CAWKGQGARREQYF
clone_size: NA
v_call: TRBV30
j_call: TRBJ2-7
d_call: TRBD1

cdr3_nt: TGTTCCAGCAGTTCTGCGAATTCTGGAAACACCATACATTTT
cdr3_aa: CSSSSANSGNTIHF
clone_size: few
v_call: TRBV12-3/TRBV12-4
j_call: TRBJ1-3
d_call: NA

cdr3_nt: TGTGCCAGCACCTACTGCGGGGGGTTCTCCTACGAGCAGTACTTC
cdr3_aa: CASTYCGGFSYEQYF
clone_size: NA
v_call: TRBV9
j_call: TRBJ2-7
d_call: TRBD2

cdr3_nt: TGCGCCAGCAGCTTTCTAGCGGGCGACGATAGCGAGCAGTACTTC
cdr3_aa: CASSFLAGDDSEQYF
clone_size: NA
v_call: TRBV5-1
j_call: TRBJ2-7
d_call: TRBD2

cdr3_nt: TGCGCCAGCAGCTTGGATGGGGGGTCGGATTCACCCCTCCACTTT
cdr3_aa: CASSLDGGSDSPLHF
clone_size: NA
v_call: TRBV5-1
j_call: TRBJ1-6
d_call: NA

cdr3_nt: TGTTCTACTAAAAGCGGGAGCAATGAGCAGTTCTTC
cdr3_aa: CSTKSGSNEQFF
clone_size: NA
v_call: TRBV12-3/TRBV12-4
j_call: TRBJ2-1
d_call: TRBD2

cdr3_nt: TGCAGTGCTAGAGGGACTAGCGTCACCGGGGAGCTTTTTTTT
cdr3_aa: CSARGTSVTGELFF
clone_size: NA
v_call: TRBV20-1
j_call: TRBJ2-2
d_call: TRBD2

cdr3_nt: TGCGCCAGCAACTTGGCGGACTATGGCTACACCTTC
cdr3_aa: CASNLADYGYTF
clone_size: NA
v_call: TRBV5-1
j_call: TRBJ1-2
d_call: NA

cdr3_nt: TGTGCCAGCAGTGAAGCGGGAGGGCCCTACAATGAGCAGTTCTTC
cdr3_aa: CASSEAGGPYNEQFF
clone_size: few
v_call: TRBV6-1
j_call: TRBJ2-1
d_call: TRBD2

cdr3_nt: TGTGCCAGCAGCTTATTGACAACGAACACCGGGGAGCTGTTTTTT
cdr3_aa: CASSLLTTNTGELFF
clone_size: many
v_call: TRBV7-9
j_call: TRBJ2-2
d_call: NA